These T cell receptor beta chains were read from a single sample in a study of CD8+ T cells in alopecia areata. Clones were sequenced by immunoSEQ multiplex PCR, and TCRdb holds only the in-frame ones, with some missing. The sample records 98,000 or so clones, approximately 50% being singletons. Sequenced input: NKG2D-low CD8+ T cells sorted from blood. The source of these receptors is a human donor with alopecia areata. Both conserved end residues are part of each CDR3. The D gene is left open where the match is weak. A row's size may be missing; if present it is once, few, many or a size class.

NA TRBJ1-5 NA TRBV7-9 CASSSSIGFQPQHF TGTGCCAGCAGCTCCTCGATCGGGTTTCAGCCCCAGCATTTT
NA TRBJ2-7 NA TRBV6-6 CASRGGRELSYEQYF TGTGCCAGCAGAGGGGGTCGGGAGCTATCCTACGAGCAGTACTTC
NA TRBJ1-5 NA TRBV27 CASRAGNSNQPQHF TGTGCCAGCAGGGCGGGTAATAGCAATCAGCCCCAGCATTTT
NA TRBJ2-5 NA TRBV2 CASEGYRLNLPSQYF TGTGCCAGCGAAGGCTACCGACTGAACCTACCGTCCCAGTACTTC
NA TRBJ2-1 NA TRBV2 CASRGRESFF TGTGCCAGCAGGGGCAGGGAGTCGTTCTTC
NA TRBJ2-1 NA TRBV6-5 CASSQNSGNEQFF TGTGCCAGCAGCCAAAATAGTGGAAATGAGCAGTTCTTC
TRBD1 TRBJ2-1 NA TRBV12-5 CASGSIGTGKAEQFF TGTGCTAGTGGTTCCATTGGGACAGGGAAGGCTGAGCAGTTCTTC
NA TRBJ2-7 few TRBV6-1 CATRKNEQYF TGTGCCACCCGGAAAAACGAGCAGTACTTC
TRBD1 TRBJ1-2 once TRBV5-6 CASSPGQGGTYGYTF TGTGCCAGCAGCCCGGGACAGGGGGGGACCTATGGCTACACCTTC
NA TRBJ1-1 few TRBV7-9 CASSPDVGLNTEAFF TGTGCCAGCAGCCCGGACGTAGGATTGAACACTGAAGCTTTCTTT
TRBD2 TRBJ2-7 few TRBV15 CATSRPPPLAGGLPDEQYF TGTGCCACCAGCAGACCACCACCACTAGCGGGAGGCCTACCAGACGAGCAGTACTTC
NA TRBJ2-1 few TRBV11-2 CASSLLGVTVYGREQFF TGTGCCAGCAGCTTGCTAGGGGTGACAGTTTACGGTCGGGAGCAGTTCTTC
NA TRBJ1-2 NA TRBV5-6 CASSQDSSHGYTF TGTGCCAGCAGCCAGGACAGTTCGCATGGCTACACCTTC
NA TRBJ2-7 few TRBV7-9 CASSDGGRSYEQYF TGTGCCAGCAGCGACGGAGGGCGCTCCTACGAGCAGTACTTC
NA TRBJ2-5 NA TRBV7-9 CASSFGERQETQYF TGTGCCAGCAGCTTCGGTGAGAGGCAAGAGACCCAGTACTTC
NA TRBJ1-1 NA TRBV27 CASSWARNTEAFF TGTGCCAGCAGTTGGGCGAGGAACACTGAAGCTTTCTTT
NA TRBJ2-7 few TRBV9 CASSVAAGSYEQYF TGTGCCAGCAGCGTAGCCGCAGGGTCCTACGAGCAGTACTTC
TRBD1 TRBJ1-1 NA TRBV2 CASSEGTGFTEAFF TGTGCCAGCAGTGAGGGGACAGGGTTCACTGAAGCTTTCTTT
TRBD1 TRBJ2-4 NA TRBV29-1 CSVETGTGERNIQYF TGCAGCGTTGAAACTGGGACAGGGGAGAGGAACATTCAGTACTTC
NA TRBJ1-1 NA TRBV11-2 CASSSTDRNLEAFF TGTGCCAGCAGCTCAACCGACAGAAACCTTGAAGCTTTCTTT